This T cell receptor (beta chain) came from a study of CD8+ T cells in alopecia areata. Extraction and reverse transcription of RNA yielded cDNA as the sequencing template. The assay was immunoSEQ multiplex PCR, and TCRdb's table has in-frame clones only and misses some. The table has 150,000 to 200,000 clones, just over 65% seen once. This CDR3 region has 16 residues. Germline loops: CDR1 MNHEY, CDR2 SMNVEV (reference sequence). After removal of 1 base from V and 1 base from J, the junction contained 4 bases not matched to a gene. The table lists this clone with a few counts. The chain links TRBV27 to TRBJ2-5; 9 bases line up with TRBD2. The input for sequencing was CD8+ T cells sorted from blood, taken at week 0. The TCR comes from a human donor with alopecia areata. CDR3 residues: CASSLFPSGVQETQYF. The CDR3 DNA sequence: TGTGCCAGCAGTTTATTTCCTAGCGGGGTCCAAGAGACCCAGTACTTC.